This record covers a single T cell receptor (beta chain). What it binds is not known. The table came from immunoSEQ multiplex PCR; TCRdb's copy has only in-frame clones and leaves some out. The table has about 140,000 clones, about 90% seen once; the top ten hold more than 3%. The CDR3 runs to 12 residues. Trimming left V 3 bases short and J 8 bases short, with 10 bases between. This specimen comes from a study of T cell responses to AZD1222 COVID-19 vaccine. General study points: Without day 14 samples, only post-peak T cell repertoires were studied. A reported finding is that nearly half of spike-specific TCRs target unmutated variant regions.

V is TRBV12-3 or TRBV12-4 and J is TRBJ1-2, with D uncertain. This receptor was identified in an adult who received the AZD1222 COVID-19 vaccine. Source: peripheral blood, taken 28 days after the second AZD1222 dose. The CDR3 DNA follows: TGTGCCAGCAGTTTCCCTCAGAGCGGCTACACCTTC. Residues: CASSFPQSGYTF.